This T cell receptor beta chain was sequenced in a study of T-cell reconstitution after alpha-beta-depleted transplantation in children. Study results and limitations: Reported findings indicate that, about two months after transplant, alpha-beta T cells came from several hundred expanded clones, which were derived from non-depleted graft cells. From surviving recipient T cells and thymic progenitors came the high day-60 TCRbeta diversity observed in some patients. The authors attributed T-cell counts and diversity one year after transplant mostly to newly produced T cells.

On this clonotype: Its antigen is still unknown. A read error may explain this, as a much larger clone is one base away.

This sample's TCRbeta library carried unique molecular identifier barcodes. Using its own MiXCR run on the PCR reads, TCRdb lists one record per CDR3 protein. The sample shows about 830,000 distinct CDR3 sequences, under 20% of them seen only once. This CDR3 has 16 amino acids. Germline V gives CDR1 SGHKS, CDR2 YYEKEE (reference sequence). The chain couples TRBV5-5 to TRBJ2-2; 9 bases agree with TRBD2. This clonotype was sampled from a male patient between 10 and 17 years old who had a stem cell transplant for acute lymphoblastic leukemia, so the T cells may come from the graft donor. The material was PBMCs, mostly from graft donor cells, obtained 360 days after TCRalphabeta/CD19-depleted stem cell transplant. The CDR3 DNA sequence: TGTGCCAGCAGCTTGGTAGCGGGAGTATTCACCGGGGGGCTGTTTTTT. This encodes CASSLVAGVFTGGLFF. The full variable domain, completed using reference TRBV5-5 and TRBJ2-2, is DAGVTQSPTHLIKTRGQQVTLRCSPISGHKSVSWYQQVLGQGPQFIFQYYEKEERGRGNFPDRFSARQFPNYSSELNVNALLLGDSALYLCASSLVAGVFTGGLFFGEGSRLTVL.